This passage covers 7 T cell receptor beta chains from one sample sequenced in a study of early T cells in non-severe SARS-CoV-2 infection (dated by TCRdb to about 2021). The library was produced with 5' RACE. The data were produced on a NextSeq 500. Starting from the raw public reads, TCRdb applied fastp trimming at Q25, assembled clones with MiXCR and retained in-frame beta chains. Every distinct CDR3 protein forms one entry, paired with its most common genes and DNA. The sample data list about 70,000 distinct CDR3 sequences, and around 13% of these were observed just once. Of the sample, 0.95% to 1.5% falls within the top ten clones. The sequencing input was whole blood. Receptor source: an adult who was a healthcare worker with PCR-confirmed SARS-CoV-2 infection or an uninfected control (not recorded which).

This clonotype showed up many times. The chain links TRBV7-2 to TRBJ2-3; TRBD1 agrees at 7 bases. Germline V CDR1 and CDR2: SGHTA, FQGNSA. This CDR3 has 13 residues. After removal of 7 bases from V and 4 bases from J, the junction contained 5 bases not matched to a gene. This chain's CDR3 is CASTIQGADTQYF. The CDR3 DNA is TGTGCCAGCACCATCCAGGGGGCAGATACGCAGTATTTT.

This clonotype was recorded at least ten times. The chain couples TRBV15 to TRBJ2-4; TRBD1 aligns across 7 bases. Germline V lookup: CDR1 LNHNV, CDR2 YYDKDF (reference sequence). V dropped 3 bases and J dropped 0; count of bases not matched to a gene: 14. The CDR3 contains 19 residues. The CDR3 reads CATSSPPAGGNVAKNIQYF. In DNA form, the CDR3 reads TGTGCCACCAGCAGCCCCCCGGCAGGGGGAAATGTAGCCAAAAACATTCAGTACTTC.

The table lists this clonotype with many counts. The rearrangement joins TRBV5-4 to TRBJ2-5; 8 bases match TRBD1. Germline V gene data show CDR1 as SGHNT and CDR2 as YYREEE (reference sequence). The CDR3 sequence is 14 residues long. V trimming: 3 bases; J trimming: 4 bases; junction bases outside the gene matches: 5. The DNA of the CDR3 is TGTGCCAGCAGCTCAGGGGGCCAGAGAGAGACCCAGTACTTC. It yields the protein CASSSGGQRETQYF.

This clonotype was picked up many times. The V call is TRBV29-1, the J call TRBJ2-5, with TRBD1 identical over 8 bases. V gave up 6 bases and J gave up 0 bases; unmatched junction bases: 6. The CDR3 length is 14 residues. Germline values: CDR1 SQVTM, CDR2 ANQGSEA. CDR3 residues: CSVGQGPYQETQYF. In DNA form, the CDR3 reads TGCAGCGTCGGACAGGGCCCCTACCAAGAGACCCAGTACTTC.

The table lists this clonotype with many counts. The V call is TRBV7-2, the J call TRBJ2-3; 10 nucleotides align to TRBD2. The CDR3 sequence is 18 residues long. With 2 bases clipped from V and 2 bases from J, the junction kept 10 bases outside the gene matches. Germline V CDR1 and CDR2: SGHTA, FQGNSA. This CDR3 is CASSLPPSGGPFTDTQYF. The CDR3 DNA reads as TGTGCCAGCAGCTTACCCCCTAGCGGGGGACCATTCACAGATACGCAGTATTTT. The whole variable domain, remainder taken from reference TRBV7-2 and TRBJ2-3, is GAGVSQSPSNKVTEKGKDVELRCDPISGHTALYWYRQSLGQGLEFLIYFQGNSAPDKSGLPSDRFSAERTGGSVSTLTIQRTQQEDSAVYLCASSLPPSGGPFTDTQYFGPGTRLTVL.

This clonotype was detected ten times or more. This rearrangement joins TRBV6-6 to TRBJ2-1, with 14 positions matching TRBD2. V trimming: 2 bases; J trimming: 8 bases; junction bases outside the gene matches: 2. The CDR3 sequence is 15 residues long. The germline V gene encodes CDR1 MNHNY and CDR2 SVGAGI (reference sequence). CDR3 amino acids: CASSYKTSGRDEQFF. CDR3 nucleotides: TGTGCCAGCAGTTACAAGACTAGCGGGAGGGATGAGCAGTTCTTC.

In this sample, this clonotype turned up many times. The V call is TRBV29-1, the J call TRBJ2-3; 8 nucleotides line up with TRBD1. V gave up 4 bases and J gave up 2 bases; unmatched junction bases: 8. The germline V gene encodes CDR1 SQVTM and CDR2 ANQGSEA. The CDR3 extends over 15 amino acids. CDR3 bases: TGCAGCGTTGGGGGACAGGCCTTTGTCACAGATACGCAGTATTTT. The encoded protein is CSVGGQAFVTDTQYF.